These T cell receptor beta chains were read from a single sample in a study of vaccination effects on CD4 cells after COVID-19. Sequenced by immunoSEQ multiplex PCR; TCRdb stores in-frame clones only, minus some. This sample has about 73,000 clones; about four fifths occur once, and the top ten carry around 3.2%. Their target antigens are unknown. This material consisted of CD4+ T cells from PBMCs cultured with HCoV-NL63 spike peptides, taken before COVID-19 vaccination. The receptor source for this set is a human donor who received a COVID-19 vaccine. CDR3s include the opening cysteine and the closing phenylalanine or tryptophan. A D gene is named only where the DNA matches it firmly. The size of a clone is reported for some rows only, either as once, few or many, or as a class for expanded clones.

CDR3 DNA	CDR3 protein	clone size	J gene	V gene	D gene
TGTGCCAGCAGTGTTCAGGGGACGGATTCACCCCTCCACTTT	CASSVQGTDSPLHF	NA	TRBJ1-6	TRBV28	NA
TGTGCCAGCAGCTCCCGCACAGGGGCAGGGTCCGCGGGAGGCTACACCTTC	CASSSRTGAGSAGGYTF	NA	TRBJ1-2	TRBV7-2	TRBD1
TGTGCCAGCAGTTCTAGGCCTGGGACCGGGGAGCTGTTTTTT	CASSSRPGTGELFF	NA	TRBJ2-2	TRBV7-2	NA
TGCGCCAGCAGGGTCACGGACACCGGGGAGCTGTTTTTT	CASRVTDTGELFF	NA	TRBJ2-2	TRBV5-1	NA
TGTGCCAGCAGCTTAGCTGGGGCAGCTTACAATGAGCAGTTCTTC	CASSLAGAAYNEQFF	few	TRBJ2-1	TRBV7-2	NA
TGTGCCAGCAGCTTATGGGGGACAGGGACGAACACTGAAGCTTTCTTT	CASSLWGTGTNTEAFF	NA	TRBJ1-1	TRBV7-3	TRBD1
TGTGCCAGCAGCCAGGGGACCATTCAGTACTTC	CASSQGTIQYF	once	TRBJ2-4	TRBV3-1/TRBV3-2	NA
TGTGCCAGCAGTAGAGGGAATCAGCCCCAGCATTTT	CASSRGNQPQHF	once	TRBJ1-5	TRBV2	NA
TGTGCCACCACCGACGACAGGGTGGAGACCCAGTACTTC	CATTDDRVETQYF	NA	TRBJ2-5	TRBV24-1	TRBD1
TGTGCCAGCAGCTTAGCCCCAGCGGGGGTCGCAGATACGCAGTATTTT	CASSLAPAGVADTQYF	NA	TRBJ2-3	TRBV7-2	TRBD2
TGTGCCAGCAGTTACTCAGGCCAGAATCGCTACACCTTC	CASSYSGQNRYTF	NA	TRBJ1-2	TRBV6-5	NA
TGTGCCAGCCGGGACACGAACACTGAAGCTTTCTTT	CASRDTNTEAFF	once	TRBJ1-1	TRBV6-1	NA
TGTGCCAGCAGCCAAACAGCACAGCCCTACAATGAGCAGTTCTTC	CASSQTAQPYNEQFF	few	TRBJ2-1	TRBV14	NA
TGTGCCAGCAGCGAAAGGAGGGGTTGGCGGGGGCCCGGGGAGCTGTTTTTT	CASSERRGWRGPGELFF	NA	TRBJ2-2	TRBV21-1	NA
TGTGCCTGGAGTGGAAGGAATTCACCCCTCCACTTT	CAWSGRNSPLHF	NA	TRBJ1-6	TRBV30	NA
TGTGCCAGCTCACCAGGGTTGGCCACTAATGAAAAACTGTTTTTT	CASSPGLATNEKLFF	NA	TRBJ1-4	TRBV18	NA
TGTGCCAGCAGCGCACCGGGACAGGGGGCCCTCTATGGCTACACCTTC	CASSAPGQGALYGYTF	few	TRBJ1-2	TRBV9	TRBD1
TGTGCCAGCAGTTTCCGGGACTTCTACAATGAGCAGTTCTTC	CASSFRDFYNEQFF	NA	TRBJ2-1	TRBV6-2/TRBV6-3	NA
TGTGCCAGCAGCGTAGCGGCGGGGAGTTACAATGAGCAGTTCTTC	CASSVAAGSYNEQFF	NA	TRBJ2-1	TRBV9	NA
TGTGCCAGCACCCTAAGGGAGGGATCGCAAGAGACCCAGTACTTC	CASTLREGSQETQYF	once	TRBJ2-5	TRBV6-5	TRBD2
TGTGCCAGCAGTTCCTCTCTCCGAAGCACAGATACGCAGTATTTT	CASSSSLRSTDTQYF	NA	TRBJ2-3	TRBV6-5	NA
TGTGCCAGCAGTGAAAACCCCCAGCCCCAGCATTTT	CASSENPQPQHF	NA	TRBJ1-5	TRBV6-1	NA
TGTGCCAGCAGTTTTGATACGATAAAGACCCAGTACTTC	CASSFDTIKTQYF	NA	TRBJ2-5	TRBV28	NA
TGTGCCAGCAGCGCCCCTGGGAGCGGGGGCCTCACAGATACGCAGTATTTT	CASSAPGSGGLTDTQYF	NA	TRBJ2-3	TRBV9	TRBD2
TGCGCCAGCAGCTCGTCCGGGACAGATATTTACAATGAGCAGTTCTTC	CASSSSGTDIYNEQFF	NA	TRBJ2-1	TRBV5-1	TRBD1
TGTGCCAGCACCAGCGGGGGGGCGAGGCCGCAGTATTTT	CASTSGGARPQYF	NA	TRBJ2-3	TRBV6-5	TRBD2
TGCGCCAGCAGTGAGTCTGGGCGGGGGGCTAAGTATTTT	CASSESGRGAKYF	NA	TRBJ2-3	TRBV10-1	TRBD2
TGTGCCAGCAGTAACCTGCCCGATAATTCACCCCTCCACTTT	CASSNLPDNSPLHF	NA	TRBJ1-6	TRBV6-2/TRBV6-3	NA
TGCGCCAGCAGCCAAGTAGGGTTTGGCGGCTACACCTTC	CASSQVGFGGYTF	NA	TRBJ1-2	TRBV4-1	NA
TGTGCCAGTAGTAGAGAGACAACCGCGAACACCGGGGAGCTGTTTTTT	CASSRETTANTGELFF	NA	TRBJ2-2	TRBV19	NA
TGTGCCAGCAGCCGCCTACTTCAGCCCCAGCATTTT	CASSRLLQPQHF	NA	TRBJ1-5	TRBV7-2	NA
TGTGCCAGCAGTCGGGACAGCTATGGCTACACCTTC	CASSRDSYGYTF	once	TRBJ1-2	TRBV28	TRBD1
TGCGCCAGCAGCTTGTTGAGGACGAACACCGGGGAGCTGTTTTTT	CASSLLRTNTGELFF	NA	TRBJ2-2	TRBV5-1	NA
TGTGCCAGCAGCCGAAGTGACAGGGGCGCAGGAAACACTGAAGCTTTCTTT	CASSRSDRGAGNTEAFF	NA	TRBJ1-1	TRBV7-3	TRBD1